A single sample is the source of the 31 T cell receptor beta chains below, sequenced in a study of OX40 agonist ivuxolimab in advanced cancers. Here immunoSEQ multiplex PCR was the method, and the copy in TCRdb shows in-frame clones only, minus some. The sample shows under 50,000 clones, around 86% of them seen only once. The starting material was CD4+ or CD8+ T cells sorted from blood, obtained in a trial of the OX40 agonist ivuxolimab. The receptors come from an adult with an advanced solid tumor such as melanoma, head and neck, liver or kidney cancer.

The chain combines TRBV27 with TRBJ1-1; D uncertain. Germline V gene lookup returns CDR1 MNHEY and CDR2 SMNVEV (reference sequence). The CDR3 runs to 14 residues. V lost 2 bases to trimming and J lost 1 base, with 8 bases between them. In DNA, the CDR3 is TGTGCCAGCAGTTTAGGGGAAGGGAACACTGAAGCTTTCTTT. Translation: CASSLGEGNTEAFF.

The chain carries TRBV6-5 and TRBJ1-2; D remains unclear. This CDR3 region has 13 residues. Looked up from germline, CDR1 is MNHEY and CDR2 is SVGAGI. Trimming removed 0 bases from V and 7 bases from J, with 9 bases in between. CDR3 region: CASSYSNGGGYTF. The CDR3 DNA follows: TGTGCCAGCAGTTACTCGAATGGCGGTGGCTACACCTTC.

The J gene is TRBJ2-1, the V gene TRBV6-6, with TRBD2 identical over 13 bases. V lost 5 bases, J lost 4 bases, and 5 bases stayed unmatched. Germline V gives CDR1 MNHNY, CDR2 SVGAGI (reference sequence). The CDR3 contains 16 residues. This CDR3 is CASSQRTSGGYNEQFF. CDR3 sequence (DNA): TGTGCCAGCAGTCAAAGGACTAGCGGGGGATACAATGAGCAGTTCTTC.

V gene TRBV5-5 combines with J gene TRBJ1-6; D gene uncertain. Trimming pared 4 bases from V and 7 bases from J, leaving 9 bases between. The germline V gene has CDR1 SGHKS and CDR2 YYEKEE (reference sequence). The CDR3 sequence is 13 residues long. The CDR3 nucleotides read TGTGCCAGCAGCATCACGGAAAATTCACCCCTCCACTTT. Protein product: CASSITENSPLHF.

The V call is TRBV4-1, the J call TRBJ2-7, with TRBD2 identical over 11 bases. Germline-derived CDR1 and CDR2 are MGHRA and YSYEKL. The CDR3 is 17 residues long. V shed 0 bases, J shed 5 bases, and the junction held 9 bases outside the gene matches. The CDR3 here is CASSQEPLAGVSNEQYF. The CDR3 DNA reads as TGCGCCAGCAGCCAAGAACCACTAGCGGGAGTTTCCAACGAGCAGTACTTC.

The rearrangement uses TRBV10-3 and TRBJ2-7, with D possibly being TRBD1 (6 bases). This CDR3 spans 12 amino acids. With 4 bases removed from V and 3 bases from J, the gap between germline ends came to 7 bases. CDR1 and CDR2 from the germline V gene are ENHRY and SYGVKD. In DNA form, the CDR3 reads TGTGCCATCAGTGCGGACAGCTACGAGCAGTACGTC. Encoded protein: CAISADSYEQYV.

CDR3 protein: CASSQEPFLNTEAFF. CDR3 DNA: TGCGCCAGCAGCCAAGAACCGTTTCTGAACACTGAAGCTTTCTTT. This rearrangement joins TRBV4-1 to TRBJ1-1, with D unresolved. The CDR3 consists of 15 residues. V was shortened by 0 bases and J by 0 bases, with 8 bases between the two germline ends. Germline V CDR1 and CDR2: MGHRA, YSYEKL.

The sample holds one count of this clone. The chain has TRBV7-2 and TRBJ1-1; 11 bases match TRBD1. V was clipped by 6 bases and J by 6 bases; unmatched bases: 15. Germline assignment: CDR1 SGHTA and CDR2 FQGNSA. This CDR3 is built from 17 residues. CDR3 loop: CASSQLMGPGQGAEAFF. The CDR3 nucleotides are TGTGCCAGCAGTCAACTAATGGGGCCGGGACAGGGGGCTGAAGCTTTCTTT.

V and J are TRBV6-4 and TRBJ2-1; the match to TRBD1 covers 8 bases. Germline CDR1 is MRHNA and CDR2 is SNTAGT. The CDR3 length is 17 residues. V was pared by 3 bases and J by 3 bases, with 10 bases of the junction left unmatched. As DNA, the CDR3 is TGTGCCAGCAGTGAAACCGGGACAGGAATCCTCTACAATGAGCAGTTCTTC. It is translated as CASSETGTGILYNEQFF.

The chain uses TRBV28 and TRBJ1-1, with D unclear. The germline gives CDR1 MDHEN, CDR2 SYDVKM. V was pared by 3 bases and J by 0 bases, with 5 bases between. This CDR3 spans 13 amino acids. For the CDR3, the DNA is TGTGCCAGCAGTTTTTCTCTGAACACTGAAGCTTTCTTT. Encoded protein: CASSFSLNTEAFF.

V and J are TRBV11-2 and TRBJ2-1; 8 nucleotides match TRBD1. Germline values: CDR1 SGHAT, CDR2 FQNNGV. The CDR3 runs 16 residues. The junction had 8 bases not matched to a gene; V was cut back by 4 bases and J by 3 bases. This CDR3 is CASSSHGQGSYNEQFF. Here the CDR3 DNA reads TGTGCCAGCAGCTCCCATGGACAGGGAAGCTACAATGAGCAGTTCTTC.

Concerning this clone itself: One end of the junction varies from germline; a read error may be responsible. The chain has TRBV7-3 and TRBJ2-7; D might be TRBD2 (6 bases). CDR3 length equals 16 residues. The germline V gene has CDR1 SGHTA and CDR2 FQGTGA. The CDR3 nucleotides are TGTGCCAGCAGCTTTGGTCTAGCCGGGAGACACTACAAGCAGTACTTC. It is translated as CASSFGLAGRHYKQYF.

The gene calls are TRBV7-9 and TRBJ1-1; D gene uncertain. The V end was cut by 2 bases, the J end by 8 bases, with 12 bases between. The CDR3 is 13 residues long. Germline values: CDR1 SEHNR, CDR2 FQNEAQ (reference sequence). CDR3 bases: TGTGCCAGCAGCTTATACAGTCTCGAAGAAGCTTTCTTT. Translated: CASSLYSLEEAFF. The full variable domain, in which reference TRBV7-9 and TRBJ1-1 provide the parts outside the CDR3, is DTGVSQNPRHKITKRGQNVTFRCDPISEHNRLYWYRQTLGQGPEFLTYFQNEAQLEKSRLLSDRFSAERPKGSFSTLEIQRTEQGDSAMYLCASSLYSLEEAFFGQGTRLTVV.

The CDR3 DNA follows: TGTGCCAGCAGCTGGAGAGTCTACGAGCAGTACTTC. This translates into CASSWRVYEQYF. The rearrangement links TRBV6-1 to TRBJ2-7; D is ambiguous. Trimming stripped 6 bases from V and 3 bases from J, with 9 bases between. The CDR3 sequence is 12 residues long. Germline CDR1 reads MNHNS; CDR2 reads SASEGT.

This clone was counted a few times. The chain has TRBV6-1 and TRBJ2-1; D remains ambiguous. The CDR3 runs to 16 residues. Trimming shortened V by 1 base and J by 0 bases, and 10 bases separated the two germline ends. The V gene's germline CDR1 is MNHNS and CDR2 SASEGT. The CDR3 coding sequence is TGTGCCAGCAGTGAAGAAACCAGGAACTCCTACAATGAGCAGTTCTTC. Its translation is CASSEETRNSYNEQFF.

CDR3 in amino acids: CASSRNQRGGPPYEQYV. The CDR3, as DNA: TGTGCCAGCAGCCGTAACCAGCGGGGGGGACCTCCCTACGAGCAGTACGTC. The chain is built from TRBV13 and TRBJ2-7; 10 bases are shared with TRBD2. CDR1 and CDR2 (germline): PRHDT, FYEKMQ (reference sequence). Losses at the gene ends were 5 bases for V and 2 bases for J; bases not matched to a gene: 12. The CDR3 length is 17 residues.

This clone was seen just once. The chain carries TRBV6-6 and TRBJ1-1, with 8 bases that match TRBD1. The CDR3 has 14 amino acids. The V gene's germline CDR1 is MNHNY and CDR2 SVGAGI (reference sequence). The ends lost 5 bases at V and 4 bases at J; junction bases unmatched: 6. As DNA, the CDR3 is TGTGCCAGCAGTGACAGGGGATCGGTCACTGAAGCTTTCTTT. As protein: CASSDRGSVTEAFF.

V usage is TRBV6-1 and J usage is TRBJ2-5; D is possibly TRBD2 (7 bases). The CDR3 sequence is 14 residues long. Deletions cut 1 base from V and 7 bases from J, with 13 bases between. Germline assignment: CDR1 MNHNS and CDR2 SASEGT. The CDR3 protein is CASSEVGGLGTQYF. As DNA, the CDR3 is TGTGCCAGCAGTGAAGTCGGGGGGCTTGGGACCCAGTACTTC.

This chain joins TRBV7-9 and TRBJ1-3; D gene uncertain. The CDR3 is 11 residues long. V shed 6 bases and J shed 4 bases, with 4 bases lying between them. Germline CDR1 is SEHNR and CDR2 is FQNEAQ (reference sequence). The CDR3 reads CASRPGNTIYF. CDR3 nucleotide sequence: TGTGCCAGCAGACCAGGAAACACCATATATTTT.

The V call is TRBV9, the J call TRBJ2-5; no firm D call. The V gene lost 0 bases and the J gene lost 5 bases, with 8 bases spanning the gap. This CDR3 comprises 13 residues. Germline V CDR1 and CDR2: SGDLS, YYNGEE. The CDR3 DNA follows: TGTGCCAGCAGCGTAGACCCTTCCGAGACCCAGTACTTC. It translates to CASSVDPSETQYF. The full variable domain, rest sourced from reference TRBV9 and TRBJ2-5, is DSGVTQTPKHLITATGQRVTLRCSPRSGDLSVYWYQQSLDQGLQFLIQYYNGEERAKGNILERFSAQQFPDLHSELNLSSLELGDSALYFCASSVDPSETQYFGPGTRLLVL.

The chain couples TRBV7-8 to TRBJ1-3; no definite D call. The CDR3 consists of 15 residues. The V gene lost 1 base and the J gene lost 1 base, with 8 bases spanning the gap. In germline, CDR1 is SGHVS, CDR2 FQNEAQ. The CDR3 reads CASSLEGASGNTIYF. The CDR3 nucleotides read TGTGCCAGCAGCTTAGAGGGTGCGTCTGGAAACACCATATATTTT.

By sample fraction, this clone is medium-sized (0.01 to 0.1%). The chain recombines TRBV4-1 with TRBJ1-1; TRBD1 is a possible D gene (5 bases). The CDR3 length is 13 residues. Per germline, CDR1 MGHRA and CDR2 YSYEKL. V was clipped by 1 base and J by 7 bases, with 10 bases between them. CDR3 region: CASSQASGIEAFF. CDR3 DNA: TGCGCCAGCAGCCAAGCGTCAGGGATTGAAGCTTTCTTT.

The chain couples TRBV5-6 to TRBJ2-5, with 7 bases fitting TRBD2. Unmatched junction bases numbered 12, after V lost 7 bases and J lost 3 bases. CDR1 is SGHDT and CDR2 is YYEEEE in the germline V gene. The CDR3 covers 15 residues. The chain's CDR3 is CASRPSGVEEETQYF. The CDR3 DNA is TGTGCCAGCCGCCCGAGCGGGGTAGAAGAAGAGACCCAGTACTTC.

This clone was found once. The chain joins TRBV5-4 to TRBJ1-1; D is uncertain. Trimming pared 0 bases from V and 0 bases from J, leaving 6 bases between. Germline V gives CDR1 SGHNT, CDR2 YYREEE (reference sequence). This CDR3 spans 14 amino acids. In DNA, the CDR3 is TGTGCCAGCAGCTTGGACCTCCTGAACACTGAAGCTTTCTTT. Translated: CASSLDLLNTEAFF.

The V call is TRBV27, the J call TRBJ2-7; unclear D gene. Between the trimmed V and J ends, which lost 8 bases and 3 bases, there was a span of 20 bases. The CDR3 consists of 15 residues. Germline V gene data show CDR1 as MNHEY and CDR2 as SMNVEV (reference sequence). This CDR3 reads CASSPINPFSYEQYF. CDR3 bases: TGTGCCAGCTCCCCGATAAACCCGTTCAGCTACGAGCAGTACTTC.

This clone was seen a few times. CDR3 nucleotide sequence: TGTGCCAGCAGTTACTATGGAAAAAGCGAGCAGTACTTC. It yields the protein CASSYYGKSEQYF. This rearrangement joins TRBV6-6 to TRBJ2-7; D remains unclear. The germline V gene has CDR1 MNHNY and CDR2 SVGAGI (reference sequence). This CDR3 spans 13 amino acids. Trimming removed 1 base at V and 6 bases at J, with 10 bases between.

The gene calls are TRBV25-1 and TRBJ2-1; D gene unclear. This CDR3 contains 13 residues. CDR1 and CDR2 (germline): MGHDK, SYGVNS. V was pared by 0 bases and J by 1 base, with 1 base between. The CDR3 loop reads CASSEYSYNEQFF. DNA of the CDR3: TGTGCCAGCAGTGAATATTCCTACAATGAGCAGTTCTTC.

As DNA, the CDR3 is TGTGCCAGCAGCTTAGTGGACAGAACCTACGAGCAGTACTTC. Its translation: CASSLVDRTYEQYF. The chain joins TRBV7-2 to TRBJ2-7; D might be TRBD1 (6 bases). Germline CDR1 and CDR2: SGHTA and FQGNSA. V dropped 1 base and J dropped 2 bases, with 9 bases sitting between them. This CDR3 has 14 amino acids.

The genes are TRBV19 and TRBJ1-2, with 8 bases matching TRBD1. Germline values: CDR1 LNHDA, CDR2 SQIVND (reference sequence). The junction had 7 bases not matched to a gene; V was cut back by 7 bases and J by 6 bases. The CDR3 consists of 13 residues. CDR3 in DNA: TGTGCCAGTACCGCACAGGGGGTGAATGGCTACACCTTC. Residues: CASTAQGVNGYTF.

The V and J genes are TRBV7-9 and TRBJ2-3; TRBD2 agrees at 14 bases. The V and J ends lost 5 bases and 3 bases, in that order; junction bases with no gene match: 7. Germline lookup yields CDR1 SEHNR and CDR2 FQNEAQ (reference sequence). The CDR3 has 17 residues. CDR3 bases: TGTGCCAGCAGCCCCGGACTAGCGGGAGGTTGGACAGATACGCAGTATTTT. Protein product: CASSPGLAGGWTDTQYF.

This clone was observed a single time. This sequence joins TRBV15 and TRBJ1-2; possible D gene TRBD1, 5 bases. The germline V and J ends were trimmed by 5 bases and 5 bases, with 15 bases remaining between them. The CDR3 extends over 14 amino acids. Per germline, CDR1 LNHNV and CDR2 YYDKDF (reference sequence). The CDR3 loop is CATSPRGGRYGYTF. CDR3 bases: TGTGCCACCAGCCCTAGGGGCGGAAGGTATGGCTACACCTTC.